The 23 T cell receptor beta chains in this list originate from one sample, sequenced in a study of early T cells in non-severe SARS-CoV-2 infection. TCRdb processed the 5' RACE reads anew with MiXCR; each CDR3 protein has one entry. The sample includes tens of thousands of distinct CDR3 sequences, over 13% seen only once; the top ten take around 7%. The sequenced sample consisted of whole blood. Receptors originate from an adult who was a healthcare worker with PCR-confirmed SARS-CoV-2 infection or an uninfected control (not recorded which).

This clonotype was detected ten times or more. The gene calls are TRBV7-6 and TRBJ2-7; D unclear. V lost 5 bases, J lost 1 base, and 9 bases lay in between. In germline, CDR1 is SGHVS, CDR2 FNYEAQ. The CDR3 extends over 13 amino acids. The CDR3, as DNA: TGTGCCAGCAGCCCCCCCCTTTCCTACGAGCAGTACTTC. Residues: CASSPPLSYEQYF.

This clonotype came up a few times. This chain connects TRBV12-3 or TRBV12-4 to TRBJ2-1; D unclear. This CDR3 is built from 15 residues. V shed 2 bases and J shed 0 bases, with 8 bases lying between them. The CDR3 protein is CASSLPPVSYNEQFF. The CDR3 DNA follows: TGTGCCAGCAGTTTACCGCCAGTCTCCTACAATGAGCAGTTCTTC.

V is TRBV27 and J is TRBJ2-5, with 10 bases fitting TRBD2. CDR1 is MNHEY, CDR2 SMNVEV, per germline (reference sequence). The V gene end was trimmed by 3 bases and the J gene end by 2 bases; junction bases not matched to a gene: 9. The CDR3 contains 17 residues. CDR3 sequence (DNA): TGTGCCAGCAGTTTTTGGTCTAGCGGGAGTCTTCAAGAGACCCAGTACTTC. Amino acid sequence: CASSFWSSGSLQETQYF.

In its sample, this clonotype was seen many times. The rearrangement joins TRBV9 to TRBJ1-3; D is undetermined. CDR3 length: 16 amino acids. Trimming took off 4 bases at V and 0 bases at J, with 14 bases between the two ends. The germline gives CDR1 SGDLS, CDR2 YYNGEE. CDR3 sequence (DNA): TGTGCCAGCAGCCGGAGCGGGCAGAACTCTGGAAACACCATATATTTT. Residues: CASSRSGQNSGNTIYF.

V usage is TRBV9 and J usage is TRBJ1-6, with D possibly TRBD1 on 6 matching bases. CDR1 and CDR2 (germline): SGDLS, YYNGEE. The CDR3 loop spans 20 amino acids. The ends were cut back, 0 bases at V and 7 bases at J, with 26 bases in the middle. This CDR3 is CASSVDINGGRHTANSPLHF. CDR3 bases: TGTGCCAGCAGCGTAGATATTAACGGGGGGCGTCACACCGCGAATTCACCCCTCCACTTT.

This clonotype was seen repeatedly, ten times or more. V is TRBV28 and J is TRBJ2-6, with 7 bases that match TRBD1. CDR1 MDHEN and CDR2 SYDVKM come from the germline V gene. The CDR3 extends over 15 amino acids. Trimming took 7 bases from V and 0 from J; bases not matched to a gene: 3. The CDR3 loop is CASIPGGSGANVLTF. CDR3 coding DNA: TGTGCCAGCATTCCAGGGGGCTCTGGGGCCAACGTCCTGACTTTC.

This clonotype was counted a few times. V usage is TRBV12-3 or TRBV12-4 and J usage is TRBJ2-3; 7 bases fit TRBD1. The CDR3 has 15 amino acids. The ends lost 5 bases at V and 5 bases at J; junction bases unmatched: 10. The CDR3 DNA sequence: TGTGCCAGCAGTCACAGACGTACAGGGGAAGATACGCAGTATTTT. This translates into CASSHRRTGEDTQYF.

By sample fraction, this clonotype is medium-sized. The chain couples TRBV4-2 to TRBJ2-5; D unresolved. V was clipped by 0 bases and J by 2 bases, with 7 bases between them. Germline V gene data show CDR1 as LGHNA and CDR2 as YNFKEQ. The CDR3 covers 14 residues. The CDR3 DNA is TGTGCCAGCAGCCAAGAGTGGAATCAAGAGACCCAGTACTTC. This sequence encodes CASSQEWNQETQYF.

J is TRBJ1-1 and V is TRBV9; the D gene is possibly TRBD1 (5 bases). This CDR3 comprises 14 residues. Trimming took off 4 bases at V and 6 bases at J, with 16 bases between the two ends. Looked up from germline, CDR1 is SGDLS and CDR2 is YYNGEE. The CDR3 protein is CASSTGMGVSEAFF. CDR3 coding DNA: TGTGCCAGCAGCACGGGTATGGGGGTCTCTGAAGCTTTCTTT. Together with reference TRBV9 and TRBJ1-1, the CDR3 gives the full variable domain: DSGVTQTPKHLITATGQRVTLRCSPRSGDLSVYWYQQSLDQGLQFLIQYYNGEERAKGNILERFSAQQFPDLHSELNLSSLELGDSALYFCASSTGMGVSEAFFGQGTRLTVV.

V is TRBV10-3 and J is TRBJ2-3; D possibly corresponds to TRBD2 (7 bases). Trimming removed 11 bases at V and 0 bases at J, with 9 bases between. This CDR3 contains 12 residues. From germline, CDR1 is ENHRY and CDR2 SYGVKD. CDR3 sequence (DNA): TGTGCCGCGGGGGCGAGCACAGATACGCAGTATTTT. This translates into CAAGASTDTQYF.

This clonotype was seen more than once but under ten times. The rearrangement joins TRBV2 to TRBJ2-3; D gene ambiguous. Trimming took off 2 bases at V and 6 bases at J, with 15 bases between the two ends. From germline, CDR1 is SNHLY and CDR2 FYNNEI. The CDR3 spans 15 residues. As DNA, the CDR3 is TGTGCCAGCAGTGAAAGCCAGGTCCCCTTGGATACGCAGTATTTT. Amino acids: CASSESQVPLDTQYF.

The gene calls are TRBV12-3 or TRBV12-4 and TRBJ1-1; D is ambiguous. The V end was cut by 3 bases, the J end by 3 bases, with 11 bases between. The CDR3 is 14 amino acids. CDR3 in DNA: TGTGCCAGCAGTTTTGAGGTGACGGACACTGAAGCTTTCTTT. Translation: CASSFEVTDTEAFF.

This chain links TRBV28 with TRBJ2-7; D may be TRBD1 or TRBD2 (5 bases each). V was clipped by 6 bases and J by 1 base, with 28 bases between them. The CDR3 loop spans 19 amino acids. The germline V gene encodes CDR1 MDHEN and CDR2 SYDVKM. The CDR3 reads CASSLEVFEGRQFSYEQYF. CDR3 DNA sequence: TGTGCCAGCAGCCTAGAGGTCTTCGAGGGGCGGCAATTTTCCTACGAGCAGTACTTC.

In this sample, this clonotype turned up many times. The chain links TRBV29-1 to TRBJ2-5, with D perhaps being TRBD1 or TRBD2 (5 bases each). CDR1 and CDR2 (germline): SQVTM, ANQGSEA. Trimming stripped 7 bases from V and 2 bases from J, with 20 bases between. The length of the CDR3 is 15 residues. CDR3 in amino acids: CSATIPGTAQETQYF. Written as DNA, the CDR3 is TGCAGCGCCACCATACCCGGGACGGCACAAGAGACCCAGTACTTC.

This clonotype occurred a few times. The V and J genes are TRBV7-6 and TRBJ2-5, with D tentatively TRBD2 (6 bases). V lost 4 bases and J lost 5, with 17 bases in between. The CDR3 spans 15 residues. Germline V gene data show CDR1 as SGHVS and CDR2 as FNYEAQ. The CDR3 spells CASSSRDSWGETQYF. The CDR3 DNA follows: TGTGCCAGCAGCTCCCGGGACTCCTGGGGGGAGACCCAGTACTTC.

This clonotype was observed a single time. The chain uses TRBV9 and TRBJ1-5; D is unresolved. CDR1 SGDLS and CDR2 YYNGEE come from the germline V gene. This CDR3 spans 14 amino acids. V lost 0 bases and J 4 bases, leaving 8 bases between the germline ends. The DNA for the CDR3 is TGTGCCAGCAGCGTAGGAGGGCAGAATCAGCCCCAGCATTTT. Its translation: CASSVGGQNQPQHF.

This clonotype has more than one count but fewer than ten. The rearrangement uses TRBV7-9 and TRBJ1-5; the D gene is possibly TRBD1 (5 bases). The CDR3 spans 14 residues. V was trimmed by 5 bases and J by 5 bases, leaving 13 bases between them. CDR1 and CDR2 from the germline V gene are SEHNR and FQNEAQ (reference sequence). The CDR3 sequence: CASSPPGPYQPQHF. The CDR3 DNA reads as TGTGCCAGCAGCCCGCCGGGGCCTTATCAGCCCCAGCATTTT.

This clonotype has more than one count but fewer than ten. The rearrangement uses TRBV24-1 and TRBJ2-1; D is possibly TRBD1 (6 bases). The CDR3 consists of 16 residues. V was pared by 3 bases and J by 1 base, with 12 bases between. Germline V CDR1 and CDR2: KGHDR, SFDVKD. In nucleotides, the CDR3 is TGTGCCACCAGTGATCCGAGAGGGGGATCCTACAATGAGCAGTTCTTC. This translates into CATSDPRGGSYNEQFF.

This clonotype has only a few counts. This chain links TRBV25-1 with TRBJ2-3, with 9 bases lining up with TRBD1. CDR3 length: 15 residues. J lost 6 bases, V lost 4 bases, and 8 bases had no gene match. The germline V gene has CDR1 MGHDK and CDR2 SYGVNS. The CDR3 bases are TGTGCCAGCAGTGCCTGGACAGGGGTGGAGGATACGCAGTATTTT. It is translated as CASSAWTGVEDTQYF.

This clonotype was recorded a few times. The chain links TRBV27 to TRBJ2-3; possibly TRBD1 or TRBD2 for D (5 bases each). This CDR3 has 12 amino acids. CDR1 and CDR2 from the germline V gene are MNHEY and SMNVEV (reference sequence). V dropped 5 bases and J dropped 8 bases, with 11 bases sitting between them. The CDR3 DNA reads as TGTGCCAGCAGTCAATCGGGGACTACGCAGTATTTT. Its translation: CASSQSGTTQYF.

The V gene is TRBV10-3, the J gene TRBJ2-1; 10 nucleotides match TRBD2. V lost 4 bases to trimming and J lost 9 bases; unmatched junction nucleotides: 9. CDR1 ENHRY and CDR2 SYGVKD come from the germline V gene. CDR3 size: 15 residues. The CDR3 sequence: CAISATSGPGFEQFF. The CDR3 nucleotides read TGTGCCATCAGTGCGACTAGCGGGCCGGGGTTTGAGCAGTTCTTC.

This chain links TRBV9 with TRBJ2-7; TRBD1 is a possible D gene (5 bases). Germline V gene sequence: CDR1 SGDLS, CDR2 YYNGEE. This CDR3 comprises 16 residues. Trimming took off 4 bases at V and 0 bases at J, with 17 bases between the two ends. In nucleotides, the CDR3 is TGTGCCAGCAGCCCACTTTCATCAGGGCTCTCCTACGAGCAGTACTTC. Its translation is CASSPLSSGLSYEQYF.

This clonotype was detected once. CDR3 nucleotide sequence: TGTGCCAGCAGCCAGGACAGGGCAGATACGCAGTATTTT. It is translated as CASSQDRADTQYF. The gene calls are TRBV5-6 and TRBJ2-3; 8 positions match TRBD1. This CDR3 is 13 amino acids long. Germline trimming cut 4 bases from V and 4 bases from J; bases unmatched to any gene: 2. CDR1 SGHDT and CDR2 YYEEEE come from the germline V gene.